This TCR beta chain was documented in a study of cytomegalovirus exposure and HLA in healthy donors. Study outcomes and limitations: Rarity characterized most TCR sequences, yet some public TCRs appeared in many donors. Analysis was carried out at a later point, and it linked a missense DCLRE1C variant to TCR beta V- and J-gene trimming. The authors enumerated over 150 TCR beta chains as linked to cytomegalovirus. Sequencing likely caused a cluster of highly shared sequence variants.

PCR primers comprised 60 Vbeta and 13 Jbeta primers. Generated by immunoSEQ multiplex PCR, the TCRdb table keeps only in-frame clones and is missing some. There are more than 130,000 clones in the sample; approximately 80% occur only once, and about 4.7% lies in the top ten. With 7 bases removed from V and 8 bases from J, the gap between germline ends came to 23 bases. The CDR3 contains 15 residues. Looked up from germline, CDR1 is SGHTA and CDR2 is FQGNSA. Remarks on this clone: The antigen remains unidentified.

Material: PBMCs. The clonotype was recovered from a male donor in good health and CMV-seronegative. J is TRBJ1-2 and V is TRBV7-2, with a weak D call TRBD1 (5 bases). CDR3 residues: CASTLGLGGWKGYTF. CDR3 in DNA: TGTGCCAGCACCCTAGGTTTGGGGGGGTGGAAAGGCTACACCTTC.